A single sample gave rise to the 27 T cell receptor beta chains below, sequenced in a study of T cells after yellow fever vaccination. TCRdb redid the calling of the 5' RACE reads with MiXCR, one entry per CDR3 protein. The sample has approximately 610,000 distinct CDR3 sequences, about a sixth seen once. The sequencing used PBMCs, collected 5 days after the first yellow fever vaccination. These receptors came from a man younger than 30 who received the YFV17D yellow fever vaccine.

This clonotype was picked up a small number of times. V usage is TRBV5-1 and J usage is TRBJ2-5; D perhaps matches TRBD1 (6 bases). The V and J ends lost 1 base and 3 bases respectively, with 13 bases between them. Germline loops: CDR1 SGHRS, CDR2 YFSETQ. CDR3 length equals 15 residues. For the CDR3, the DNA is TGCGCCAGCAGCTTGTCTTACAGGGTTGAAGAGACCCAGTACTTC. This encodes CASSLSYRVEETQYF.

The chain combines TRBV7-9 with TRBJ1-1; no clear D gene. There are 14 residues in the CDR3. V was trimmed by 4 bases and J by 5 bases, leaving 14 bases between them. Germline loops: CDR1 SEHNR, CDR2 FQNEAQ (reference sequence). In nucleotides, the CDR3 is TGTGCCAGCAGCTCCACCACCATTGGGACTGAAGCTTTCTTT. This codes for CASSSTTIGTEAFF.

The chain is built from TRBV7-9 and TRBJ2-5, with 13 nucleotides matching TRBD2. V dropped 7 bases and J dropped 2; count of bases not matched to a gene: 7. The germline gives CDR1 SEHNR, CDR2 FQNEAQ (reference sequence). The CDR3 consists of 16 residues. CDR3 sequence reads: CASTKTSGGTQETQYF. The CDR3 bases are TGTGCCAGCACCAAGACTAGCGGGGGGACACAAGAGACCCAGTACTTC.

This rearrangement joins TRBV12-3 or TRBV12-4 to TRBJ1-2; the D gene is possibly TRBD1 (5 bases). V was cut by 3 bases and J by 10 bases, with 9 bases left in between. CDR3 length equals 11 residues. In DNA form, the CDR3 reads TGTGCCAGCAGTTTCGGGGGGATCTACACCTTC. This gives the protein CASSFGGIYTF.

This clonotype occurred a few times. V is TRBV6-5 and J is TRBJ2-5; D remains unclear. Germline V gives CDR1 MNHEY, CDR2 SVGAGI. There are 15 residues in the CDR3. Trimming cost V 2 bases and J 5 bases, with 15 bases left between them. The CDR3 bases are TGTGCCAGCAGTTACGGGATCTCCTCCGGGGAGACCCAGTACTTC. This translates into CASSYGISSGETQYF.

This clonotype was counted between two and nine times. The rearrangement uses TRBV7-2 and TRBJ1-1, with no clear D. The V gene lost 5 bases and the J gene lost 7 bases, with 11 bases spanning the gap. Germline CDR1 is SGHTA and CDR2 is FQGNSA. The CDR3 sequence is 12 residues long. This CDR3 reads CASSPRTSEAFF. The CDR3 coding sequence is TGTGCCAGCAGCCCCAGGACGAGTGAAGCTTTCTTT.

This clonotype was found a few times. The chain is built from TRBV7-7 and TRBJ2-2, with D possibly matching TRBD2 (6 bases). Germline V gives CDR1 SSHAT, CDR2 FNYEAQ (reference sequence). There are 12 residues in the CDR3. The CDR3: CAIGGPTGELFF. Here the CDR3 DNA reads TGTGCTATAGGAGGGCCCACCGGGGAGCTGTTTTTT.

This clonotype was recorded a few times. The chain uses TRBV9 and TRBJ2-1, with 8 bases matching TRBD2. The CDR3 totals 15 residues. Trimming took 0 bases from V and 8 from J; bases not matched to a gene: 7. Per germline, CDR1 SGDLS and CDR2 YYNGEE. DNA of the CDR3: TGTGCCAGCAGCGTAGTCGGGGGGGCCGGCGATGAGCAGTTCTTC. This sequence encodes CASSVVGGAGDEQFF.

J is TRBJ1-1 and V is TRBV20-1, with D hard to call. Germline CDR1 and CDR2: DFQATT and SNEGSKA (reference sequence). Deletions cut 5 bases from V and 2 bases from J, with 9 bases between. The CDR3 runs 12 residues. CDR3 region: CSASGSNTEAFF. CDR3 nucleotides: TGCAGTGCTTCCGGGAGTAACACTGAAGCTTTCTTT.

This clonotype occurred a few times. The chain couples TRBV3-1 to TRBJ2-5, with 7 positions matching TRBD1. J lost 2 bases, V lost 0 bases, and 9 bases had no gene match. The germline gives CDR1 LGHDT, CDR2 YNNKEL (reference sequence). The length of the CDR3 is 17 residues. CDR3 sequence: CASSQDQGVRGQETQYF. As DNA, the CDR3 is TGTGCCAGCAGCCAAGATCAGGGGGTACGAGGACAAGAGACCCAGTACTTC.

J is TRBJ2-2 and V is TRBV7-6; D possibly uses TRBD1 or TRBD2 (6 bases each). V lost 2 bases, J lost 0 bases, and 13 bases lay in between. The germline CDR1 and CDR2 sequences are SGHVS and FNYEAQ. The CDR3 has 17 residues. CDR3 sequence: CASSLMGGQTNTGELFF. The CDR3 region has the DNA TGTGCCAGCAGCTTAATGGGGGGACAAACGAACACCGGGGAGCTGTTTTTT.

This clonotype was counted between two and nine times. The chain employs TRBV4-3 and TRBJ2-2; D possibly corresponds to TRBD1 (6 bases). V gave up 1 base and J gave up 9 bases, with 21 bases separating them. The CDR3 is 17 residues long. Germline CDR1 and CDR2: LGHNA and YSLEER. The CDR3 DNA is TGCGCCAGCAGCCAAGGTTACGCTACAGGGTTCAGCCGGGAGCTGTTTTTT. Encoded protein: CASSQGYATGFSRELFF.

This clonotype occurred a few times. J is TRBJ2-1 and V is TRBV9, with a weak D call TRBD2 (5 bases). V gave up 0 bases and J gave up 8 bases, with 9 bases separating them. The CDR3 spans 13 residues. CDR1 is SGDLS, CDR2 YYNGEE, per germline. CDR3 nucleotide sequence: TGTGCCAGCAGCGTAGAGTCGAGGGATGAGCAGTTCTTC. Residues: CASSVESRDEQFF.

This chain connects TRBV18 to TRBJ2-4, with D perhaps TRBD1 (6 bases). V was cut by 3 bases and J by 9 bases, with 21 bases left in between. The germline gives CDR1 KGHSH, CDR2 LQKENI. The CDR3 runs 16 residues. In DNA form, the CDR3 reads TGTGCCAGCTCACCTATGGTGGTTGGGGGCCAAGGCATTCAGTACTTC. Its protein is CASSPMVVGGQGIQYF.

In its sample, this clonotype was seen a few times. The chain couples TRBV24-1 to TRBJ2-3; D remains unclear. The germline V gene has CDR1 KGHDR and CDR2 SFDVKD. V lost 3 bases, J lost 4 bases, and 4 bases lay in between. This CDR3 is built from 12 residues. The CDR3 coding sequence is TGTGCCACCAGTGATGAGGCAGATACGCAGTATTTT. Amino acids: CATSDEADTQYF.

This clonotype was seen more than once but under ten times. V is TRBV25-1 and J is TRBJ2-1; D may match TRBD1 or TRBD2 (6 bases each). The CDR3 covers 19 residues. Germline V gives CDR1 MGHDK, CDR2 SYGVNS. The V gene lost 4 bases and the J gene lost 7 bases, with 29 bases spanning the gap. CDR3 coding DNA: TGTGCCAGCAGTGTCCCGACTAGACCTCCAGGGGCTTACAAGAATGAGCAGTTCTTC. This sequence encodes CASSVPTRPPGAYKNEQFF.

The chain recombines TRBV20-1 with TRBJ1-1; 7 nucleotides match TRBD1. CDR1 is DFQATT and CDR2 is SNEGSKA in the germline V gene (reference sequence). With V trimmed by 7 bases and J by 3 bases, 2 bases remained unmatched. CDR3 length: 11 residues. Here the CDR3 DNA reads TGCAGTGGACAGGGTGACACTGAAGCTTTCTTT. Translated: CSGQGDTEAFF.

The V and J genes are TRBV7-2 and TRBJ2-7, with TRBD2 identical over 9 bases. V trimming: 1 base; J trimming: 6 bases; junction bases outside the gene matches: 7. This CDR3 has 15 amino acids. From germline, CDR1 is SGHTA and CDR2 FQGNSA. In DNA, the CDR3 is TGTGCCAGCAGCTTAGACCTAGCGGGGTCTCTCGAGCAGTACTTC. Its translation: CASSLDLAGSLEQYF.

This clonotype was detected only a few times. The J gene is TRBJ2-7, the V gene TRBV11-1; D is possibly TRBD1 (6 bases). The CDR3 spans 14 residues. The ends were cut back, 7 bases at V and 3 bases at J, with 16 bases in the middle. Germline CDR1 is SGHAT and CDR2 is FQDESV (reference sequence). The CDR3 DNA sequence: TGTGCCAGCACCGTTCGAGGGGGTATCTACGAGCAGTACTTC. Its translation is CASTVRGGIYEQYF.

J is TRBJ1-5 and V is TRBV6-2 or TRBV6-3; no clear D. Germline CDR1 reads MNHEY; CDR2 reads SVGEGT. The germline V and J ends were trimmed by 2 bases and 5 bases, with 13 bases remaining between them. The CDR3 spans 15 residues. CDR3: CASSYRAARDQPQHF. Written as DNA, the CDR3 is TGTGCCAGCAGTTACCGGGCAGCCCGGGATCAGCCCCAGCATTTT.

This clonotype was picked up a small number of times. The chain joins TRBV20-1 to TRBJ2-7; D might be TRBD2 (6 bases). Germline lookup yields CDR1 DFQATT and CDR2 SNEGSKA (reference sequence). V shed 1 base and J shed 0 bases, with 10 bases lying between them. The CDR3 contains 14 residues. This chain's CDR3 is CSARVSGSSYEQYV. The CDR3 bases are TGCAGTGCTAGAGTGTCCGGGAGCTCCTACGAGCAGTACGTC.

This clonotype was observed a few times. The chain carries TRBV7-2 and TRBJ2-7; D not resolved. Germline values: CDR1 SGHTA, CDR2 FQGNSA. This CDR3 has 11 amino acids. V shed 6 bases and J shed 3 bases, with 6 bases lying between them. CDR3 sequence (DNA): TGTGCCAGCAGTTATTACTACGAGCAGTACTTC. It translates to CASSYYYEQYF.

The chain employs TRBV20-1 and TRBJ1-2, with 10 bases matching TRBD1. CDR3 length: 14 residues. CDR1 and CDR2 from the germline V gene are DFQATT and SNEGSKA (reference sequence). V was clipped by 0 bases and J by 6 bases; unmatched bases: 4. The CDR3 nucleotides read TGCAGTGCTAGAGAGGGGGGGACAGGGGATGGCTACACCTTC. Encoded protein: CSAREGGTGDGYTF.

The V call is TRBV30, the J call TRBJ1-1; the D is unclear. The germline V gene has CDR1 GTSNPN and CDR2 SVGIG (reference sequence). The CDR3 totals 12 residues. Trimming pared 2 bases from V and 2 bases from J, leaving 6 bases between. CDR3 nucleotides: TGTGCCTGGAGTCCCCAAAACACTGAAGCTTTCTTT. It codes for CAWSPQNTEAFF.

In this sample, this clonotype turned up a few times. The chain combines TRBV7-2 with TRBJ2-7, with TRBD1 matching over 8 bases. The V gene end was trimmed by 5 bases and the J gene end by 0 bases; junction bases not matched to a gene: 3. The germline V gene has CDR1 SGHTA and CDR2 FQGNSA. The CDR3 is 14 residues long. The CDR3 coding sequence is TGTGCCAGCAGCACAGGGGGTAGCTCCTACGAGCAGTACTTC. Its translation: CASSTGGSSYEQYF.

This clonotype turned up a few times. J is TRBJ2-1 and V is TRBV12-3 or TRBV12-4; D call uncertain. V lost 8 bases, J lost 8 bases, and 16 bases lay in between. The CDR3 extends over 13 amino acids. CDR3 residues: CASLTLGWDEQFF. The CDR3 DNA follows: TGTGCCAGCCTAACTCTGGGGTGGGATGAGCAGTTCTTC.

The chain recombines TRBV7-8 with TRBJ2-7; D unclear. Germline CDR1 is SGHVS and CDR2 is FQNEAQ. Trimming shortened V by 3 bases and J by 6 bases, and 9 bases separated the two germline ends. CDR3 length: 12 amino acids. The CDR3 protein is CASSFLYSEQYV. The CDR3, as DNA: TGTGCCAGCAGCTTCCTGTACTCCGAGCAGTACGTC.